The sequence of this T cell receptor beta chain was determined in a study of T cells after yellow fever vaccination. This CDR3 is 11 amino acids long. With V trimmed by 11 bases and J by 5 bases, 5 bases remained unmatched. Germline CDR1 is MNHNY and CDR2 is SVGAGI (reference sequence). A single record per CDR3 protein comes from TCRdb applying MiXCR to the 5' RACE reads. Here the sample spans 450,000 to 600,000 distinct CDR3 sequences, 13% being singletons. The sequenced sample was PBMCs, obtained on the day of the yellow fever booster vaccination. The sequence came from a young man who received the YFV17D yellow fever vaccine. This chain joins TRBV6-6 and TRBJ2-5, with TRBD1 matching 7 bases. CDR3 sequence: CAYLTGETQYF. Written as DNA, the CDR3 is TGTGCCTATTTGACAGGGGAGACCCAGTACTTC.